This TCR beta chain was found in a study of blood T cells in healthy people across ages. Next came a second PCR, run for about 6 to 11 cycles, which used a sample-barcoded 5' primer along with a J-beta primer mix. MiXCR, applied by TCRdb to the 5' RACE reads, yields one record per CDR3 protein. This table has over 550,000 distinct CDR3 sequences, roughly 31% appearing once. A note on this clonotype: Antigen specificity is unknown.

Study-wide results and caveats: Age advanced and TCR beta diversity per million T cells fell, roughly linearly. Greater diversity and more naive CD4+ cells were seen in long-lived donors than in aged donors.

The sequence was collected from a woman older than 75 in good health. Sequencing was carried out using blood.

This chain's CDR3 is CASSLARTDTEAFF. CDR3 DNA: TGTGCCAGCAGCTTAGCGAGGACGGACACTGAAGCTTTCTTT. This rearrangement joins TRBV7-9 to TRBJ1-1; no clear D. Germline assignment: CDR1 SEHNR and CDR2 FQNEAQ (reference sequence). There are 14 residues in the CDR3. Trimming took 0 bases from V and 3 from J, leaving 8 bases between them.